The entry that follows covers one T cell receptor beta chain sequence. This sample also contains other DNA sequences that code for the same CDR3. Assay used: immunoSEQ multiplex PCR; TCRdb lists only in-frame clones, some missing. This repertoire shows about 2.3 million clones, roughly 92% found once; its top ten account for about 0.36%. The source of the sample is a study of shared clonotypes between healthy human individuals. Across the study: A couple of female and a few male donors aged 18 to 49 were enrolled.

The CDR3 runs 12 residues. Germline-derived CDR1 and CDR2 are SNHLY and FYNNEI. With 6 bases removed from V and 4 bases from J, the gap between germline ends came to 9 bases. The specimen sequenced was naive CD4+ T cells from PBMCs. Specified subset: CD45RA+ positively selected. The TCR sequence derives from a man younger than 30 in good health. Some clones in this sample may be carry-over from other donors' samples. J is TRBJ1-2 and V is TRBV2, with no clear D. In DNA, the CDR3 is TGTGCCAGCAGCGTGACGGGCTATGGCTACACCTTC. Residues: CASSVTGYGYTF. Full variable domain (rest looked up from reference TRBV2 and TRBJ1-2): EPEVTQTPSHQVTQMGQEVILRCVPISNHLYFYWYRQILGQKVEFLVSFYNNEISEKSEIFDDQFSVERPDGSNFTLKIRSTKLEDSAMYFCASSVTGYGYTFGSGTRLTVV.